Each of the 9 T cell receptor beta chains below was sequenced from the same sample in a study of monozygotic twins with inflammatory bowel disease. TCRdb reanalyzed the 5' RACE reads and collapses them to one entry per CDR3 protein, without DNA. The sample's table shows around 410,000 distinct CDR3 sequences. Sequenced: blood. The receptors originated from a human donor with ulcerative colitis or Crohn's disease, or a healthy co-twin of an affected twin (not recorded which).

The chain has TRBV29-1 and TRBJ2-1. Germline V gene sequence: CDR1 SQVTM, CDR2 ANQGSEA. This CDR3 is 16 amino acids long. The CDR3 spells CSVEGSARSSYNEQFF.

The J gene is TRBJ2-3, the V gene TRBV11-2; checking the TCRdb D call of TRBD1 is not possible without DNA. CDR1 and CDR2 from the germline V gene are SGHAT and FQNNGV. This CDR3 region has 13 residues. The CDR3 loop is CASSSRARNTQYF. Variable domain in full (rest from reference TRBV11-2 and TRBJ2-3): EAGVAQSPRYKIIEKRQSVAFWCNPISGHATLYWYQQILGQGPKLLIQFQNNGVVDDSQLPKDRFSAERLKGVDSTLKIQPAKLEDSAVYLCASSSRARNTQYFGPGTRLTVL.

V gene TRBV20-1 combines with J gene TRBJ2-3; no DNA is available, so the TRBD2 call from TCRdb remains unchecked. CDR1 and CDR2 (germline): DFQATT, SNEGSKA (reference sequence). The CDR3 is 15 residues long. The chain's CDR3 is CSASPSGGLTDTQYF.

The rearrangement joins TRBV7-9 to TRBJ2-1; TCRdb calls TRBD2, which cannot be checked without DNA. The CDR3 spans 14 residues. Per germline, CDR1 SEHNR and CDR2 FQNEAQ (reference sequence). Here the CDR3 reads CASSLNGSSNEQFF.

The V call is TRBV6-1, the J call TRBJ2-7; the TCRdb call, TRBD1, lacks DNA for checking. CDR1 is MNHNS and CDR2 is SASEGT in the germline V gene. The CDR3 length is 17 residues. This CDR3 is CASSSWTGPRGTYEQYF.

The J gene is TRBJ2-7, the V gene TRBV28; TCRdb's assignment of TRBD1 cannot be checked, as there is no DNA. Germline CDR1 MDHEN, CDR2 SYDVKM. CDR3 length: 13 residues. The CDR3: CASYRQGAYEQYF. Full variable domain (missing parts from reference TRBV28 and TRBJ2-7): DVKVTQSSRYLVKRTGEKVFLECVQDMDHENMFWYRQDPGLGLRLIYFSYDVKMKEKGDIPEGYSVSREKKERFSLILESASTNQTSMYLCASYRQGAYEQYFGPGTRLTVT.

The chain links TRBV5-5 to TRBJ1-1; TCRdb names TRBD1, which stays unverified in the absence of DNA. The germline CDR1 and CDR2 sequences are SGHKS and YYEKEE (reference sequence). The CDR3 extends over 14 amino acids. CDR3 residues: CASSSGTGDSEAFF.

The chain carries TRBV5-1 and TRBJ1-2. The CDR3 consists of 14 residues. Per the germline V gene, CDR1 is SGHRS and CDR2 is YFSETQ. This chain's CDR3 is CASSSAGANYGYTF.

The rearrangement links TRBV7-9 to TRBJ2-5. The germline V gene has CDR1 SEHNR and CDR2 FQNEAQ (reference sequence). There are 17 residues in the CDR3. This CDR3 reads CASSLAAWGMYQETQYF.